These T cell receptor beta chains were read from a single sample in a study of tumor-infiltrating lymphocytes in primary liver carcinoma. TCRdb analysed the multiplex PCR reads with MiXCR anew, one entry per CDR3 protein. The data hold about 54,000 distinct CDR3 sequences, with about 80% observed a single time. Sequencing was performed on liver tumor tissue from sampling region 2. The receptors stem from a man aged 35-49 years with primary liver carcinoma and hepatitis B virus infection. Both conserved end residues are trimmed from each CDR3.

V gene,J gene,CDR3 protein
TRBV11-2,TRBJ1-1,VTARLEDTEVF
TRBV12-3/TRBV12-4,TRBJ1-1,ASSLRGAGTEAF
TRBV5-4,TRBJ2-1,TSSLLAGGSYNEHF
TRBV6-1,TRBJ2-2,VSNSHHRESGELF
TRBV10-3,TRBJ2-7,VTSTSVGLDEQY
TRBV4-2,TRBJ2-7,ASSQESGLVLY
TRBV6-2/TRBV6-3,TRBJ2-3,TSGETVSTGTQY
TRBV6-5,TRBJ1-5,ASSSSGNEQPQH
TRBV19,TRBJ2-2,ATRGQLTGELF
TRBV28,TRBJ2-5,DSSTFTGGHYLQETQY
TRBV29-1,TRBJ2-3,SAEANSGTYTQN
TRBV29-1,TRBJ2-3,SAGLAVDPDTQY
TRBV19,TRBJ1-1,ASSIDKRNTEAF
TRBV4-2,TRBJ1-5,DSSQIETRQPQH
TRBV10-1,TRBJ2-7,ASTETSYEQY
TRBV11-2,TRBJ2-2,ASSLYRTDRRHPGAVF